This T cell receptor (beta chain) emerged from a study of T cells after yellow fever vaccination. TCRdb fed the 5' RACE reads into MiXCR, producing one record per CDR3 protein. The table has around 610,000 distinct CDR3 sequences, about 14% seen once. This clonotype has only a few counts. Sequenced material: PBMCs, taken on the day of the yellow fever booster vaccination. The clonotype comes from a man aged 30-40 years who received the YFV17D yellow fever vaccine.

The CDR3 protein is CASSLGGPSGQPQHF. The CDR3 DNA is TGTGCCAGCAGCTTGGGGGGCCCATCTGGGCAGCCCCAGCATTTT. The rearrangement joins TRBV5-4 to TRBJ1-5; maybe TRBD1 (5 bases). Germline assignment: CDR1 SGHNT and CDR2 YYREEE (reference sequence). This CDR3 is 15 amino acids long. Trimming removed 0 bases at V and 7 bases at J, with 14 bases between.